The source of this TCR beta chain is a study of blood T cells in healthy people across ages. This clonotype came up a few times. The target antigen is unknown. Germline-derived CDR1 and CDR2 are MGHDK and SYGVNS. V was pared by 1 base and J by 8 bases, with 11 bases between. The CDR3 contains 13 residues. For the second PCR, which ran for about 7 to 11 cycles, a sample-barcoded 5' primer and a J-beta primer mix were used. Each of the cDNA molecules was tagged by a template-switch adaptor with 12 random nucleotides. TCRdb re-analysed the 5' RACE reads in MiXCR, keeping a single row per CDR3 protein. The profile shows around 520,000 distinct CDR3 sequences, roughly a quarter of them singletons. The study, taken as a whole, reports: In the absence of known donor CMV status, changes in expanded clonotypes were possibly confounded.

These data were also filed under a second study, of T cells of mothers and their children. That study adds: Every mother supplied over 9 million TCR beta CDR3 reads and every child around 3 million.

V usage is TRBV25-1 and J usage is TRBJ1-2; no clear D. The receptor was isolated from a boy under 10 years old in good health. Specimen: blood. CDR3 amino acids: CASSESGNGGYTF. The CDR3 nucleotides are TGTGCCAGCAGTGAATCGGGGAATGGAGGCTACACCTTC.